This passage covers 2 T cell receptor beta chains from one sample sequenced in a study of cytomegalovirus exposure and HLA in healthy donors (dated by TCRdb to the late 2010s). Libraries were constructed by the immunoSEQ multiplex PCR assay. For the multiplex PCR, a mixture combining 60 forward primers for TCR Vbeta segments and 13 reverse primers for TCR Jbeta segments was used. The source is immuneACCESS, and TCRdb retained only in-frame sequences with V and J called. Part of the clones is not carried over; for the studies checked, unresolved V genes explain less than half of this, and the remainder is unexplained. For this sample the table gives 150,000 to 200,000 clones, of which more than 65% were detected only once. The ten largest clones capture roughly 1.3% of the sample. Sequences were obtained from PBMCs. The source of these receptors is a young man in good health and CMV-seronegative.

The chain carries TRBV27 and TRBJ1-6; possibly TRBD1 for D (6 bases). Looked up from germline, CDR1 is MNHEY and CDR2 is SMNVEV (reference sequence). The V gene lost 5 bases and the J gene lost 4 bases, with 12 bases spanning the gap. CDR3 size: 15 residues. The CDR3 loop is CASSPQGNYNSPLHF. The CDR3 nucleotides read TGTGCCAGCAGTCCCCAGGGGAATTATAATTCACCCCTCCACTTT.

This sequence joins TRBV6-5 and TRBJ1-5; D perhaps matches TRBD1 (6 bases). This CDR3 region has 13 residues. V was cut by 6 bases and J by 6 bases, with 12 bases left in between. Looked up from germline, CDR1 is MNHEY and CDR2 is SVGAGI. The CDR3 DNA follows: TGTGCCAGCAGACAGGGTAGAAGTCAGCCCCAGCATTTT. Translated, it gives CASRQGRSQPQHF.